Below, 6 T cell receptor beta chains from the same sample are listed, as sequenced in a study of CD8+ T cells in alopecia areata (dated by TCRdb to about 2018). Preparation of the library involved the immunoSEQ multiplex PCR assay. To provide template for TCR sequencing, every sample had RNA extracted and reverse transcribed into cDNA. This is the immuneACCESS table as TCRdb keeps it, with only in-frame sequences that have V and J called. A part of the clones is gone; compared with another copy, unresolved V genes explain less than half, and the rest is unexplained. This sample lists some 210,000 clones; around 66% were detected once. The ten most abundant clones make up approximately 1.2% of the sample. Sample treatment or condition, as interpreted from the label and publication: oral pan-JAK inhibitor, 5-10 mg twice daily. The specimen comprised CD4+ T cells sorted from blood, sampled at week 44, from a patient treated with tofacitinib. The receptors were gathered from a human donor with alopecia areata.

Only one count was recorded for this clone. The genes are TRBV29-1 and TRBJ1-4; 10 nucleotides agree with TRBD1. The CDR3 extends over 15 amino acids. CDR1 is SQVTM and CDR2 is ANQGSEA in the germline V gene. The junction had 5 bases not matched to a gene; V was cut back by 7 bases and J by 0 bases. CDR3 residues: CSAGTGVTTNEKLFF. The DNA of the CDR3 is TGCAGCGCCGGGACAGGGGTTACAACTAATGAAAAACTGTTTTTT.

CDR3 in amino acids: CASSAEGYSGANVLTF. For the CDR3, the DNA is TGCGCCAGCAGCGCTGAAGGATACTCTGGGGCCAACGTCCTGACTTTC. The chain uses TRBV4-3 and TRBJ2-6; D unclear. CDR3 length equals 16 residues. CDR1 is LGHNA, CDR2 YSLEER, per germline. V was pared by 5 bases and J by 0 bases, with 11 bases between.

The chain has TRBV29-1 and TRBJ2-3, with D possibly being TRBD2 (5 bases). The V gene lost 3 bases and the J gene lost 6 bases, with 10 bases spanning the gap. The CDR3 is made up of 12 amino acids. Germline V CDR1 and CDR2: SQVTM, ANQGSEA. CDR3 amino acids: CSVESRRDTQYF. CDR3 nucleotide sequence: TGCAGCGTTGAGTCACGGAGGGATACGCAGTATTTT.

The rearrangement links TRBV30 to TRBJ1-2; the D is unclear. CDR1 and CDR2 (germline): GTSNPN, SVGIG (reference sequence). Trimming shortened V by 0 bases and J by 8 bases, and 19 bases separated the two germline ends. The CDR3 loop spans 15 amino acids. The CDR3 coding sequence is TGTGCCTGGAGTGTACGCGGGATGGGCAGGCCAGGCTACACCTTC. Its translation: CAWSVRGMGRPGYTF.

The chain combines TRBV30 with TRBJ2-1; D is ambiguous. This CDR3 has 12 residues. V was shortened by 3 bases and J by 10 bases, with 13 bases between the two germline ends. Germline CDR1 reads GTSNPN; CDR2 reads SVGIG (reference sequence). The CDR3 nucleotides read TGTGCCTGGAGCAATCTGGGCCTGGAGCAGTTCTTC. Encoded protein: CAWSNLGLEQFF.

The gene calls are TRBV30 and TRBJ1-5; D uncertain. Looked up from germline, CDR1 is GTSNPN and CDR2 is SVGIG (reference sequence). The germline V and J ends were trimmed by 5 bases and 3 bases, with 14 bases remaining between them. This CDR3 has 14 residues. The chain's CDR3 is CAWGRGRNNQPQHF. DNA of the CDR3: TGTGCCTGGGGGAGAGGGCGGAACAATCAGCCCCAGCATTTT.